The next 7 T cell receptor beta chains were all read from a single sample in a study of T cell repertoires in cytomegalovirus infection (dated by TCRdb to the late 2010s). Sequencing was performed on an Illumina HiSeq 1500. TCRdb took the public reads, trimmed them with fastp at Q25, ran MiXCR for clone calling and kept in-frame beta chains. Rows are unified per CDR3 protein, each entry keeping the most common DNA and genes. The sample data list nearly 700,000 distinct CDR3 sequences, and roughly 36% of these were observed just once. 18% of the sample comes from the top ten. The meaning of the sample's treatment or condition label: in vitro stimulation with specific CMV peptide epitopes to enrich CMV-specific T cells. These receptors' antigens are unknown. The specimen comprised cultured PBMCs, sampled from culture after CMV antigen stimulation. All receptors derive from a human donor in good health (CMV status not recorded). Some clones in this sample may be carry-over from other donors' samples.

This clonotype appeared a few times. This chain connects TRBV19 to TRBJ1-5; 7 bases match TRBD1. V gave up 2 bases and J gave up 4 bases; unmatched junction bases: 5. CDR1 and CDR2 (germline): LNHDA, SQIVND (reference sequence). This CDR3 has 15 amino acids. CDR3 loop: CASSINRGRNQPQHF. CDR3 DNA: TGTGCCAGTAGTATAAACAGGGGAAGGAATCAGCCCCAGCATTTT.

This clonotype was seen at least ten times. CDR3 bases: TGTGCCAGCAGCTTAGAAAGTGTGCGCACAGATACGCAGTATTTT. Translating gives CASSLESVRTDTQYF. This chain links TRBV7-6 with TRBJ2-3, with D uncertain. Germline assignment: CDR1 SGHVS and CDR2 FNYEAQ. V lost 1 base and J 1 base, leaving 9 bases between the germline ends. This CDR3 is 15 amino acids long.

V usage is TRBV6-2 or TRBV6-3 and J usage is TRBJ2-4, with a weak D call TRBD1 (6 bases). V lost 5 bases to trimming and J lost 0 bases, with 20 bases between them. This CDR3 is 18 amino acids long. From germline, CDR1 is MNHEY and CDR2 SVGEGT. In DNA form, the CDR3 reads TGTGCCAGCAGTCCCTCGCAGGGGAACCCTCTAGCCAAAAACATTCAGTACTTC. This sequence encodes CASSPSQGNPLAKNIQYF.

This clonotype came up a few times. The chain joins TRBV5-1 to TRBJ1-4; 11 bases map to TRBD1. After removal of 3 bases from V and 7 bases from J, the junction contained 2 bases not matched to a gene. The germline V gene has CDR1 SGHRS and CDR2 YFSETQ. The CDR3 length is 14 residues. This CDR3 reads CASSWGQGVEKLFF. DNA for the CDR3: TGCGCCAGCAGCTGGGGACAGGGGGTTGAAAAACTGTTTTTT.

The chain recombines TRBV28 with TRBJ2-1; no clear D gene. The V and J ends lost 7 bases and 8 bases respectively, with 9 bases between them. This CDR3 is built from 11 residues. Germline loops: CDR1 MDHEN, CDR2 SYDVKM. The CDR3 loop is CASISADEQFF. The CDR3 DNA sequence: TGTGCCAGCATTTCCGCGGATGAGCAGTTCTTC.

The chain links TRBV14 to TRBJ2-1; D is perhaps TRBD2 (5 bases). Trimming shortened V by 2 bases and J by 8 bases, and 10 bases separated the two germline ends. The CDR3 is 13 residues long. Germline-derived CDR1 and CDR2 are SGHDN and FVKESK. The DNA of the CDR3 is TGTGCCAGCAGCCAAAACATCGGGGATGAGCAGTTCTTC. This codes for CASSQNIGDEQFF.

A few counts support this clonotype. The V gene is TRBV15, the J gene TRBJ1-1; D is ambiguous. The CDR3 extends over 14 amino acids. The V and J ends lost 3 bases and 8 bases respectively, with 16 bases between them. Germline CDR1 is LNHNV and CDR2 is YYDKDF (reference sequence). As DNA, the CDR3 is TGTGCCACCAGCAGTGGCCCCGTATATAAAGAAGCTTTCTTT. Its translation: CATSSGPVYKEAFF.